Following are 21 T cell receptor beta chains from one sample sequenced in a study of CD8+ T cells in alopecia areata. Once RNA had been extracted, it was reverse transcribed into cDNA to act as the sequencing template. TCRdb's copy holds only in-frame clones and misses some; the assay was immunoSEQ multiplex PCR. In the table there are some 200,000 clones, more than 55% of which are singletons. Sequencing used CD8+ T cells sorted from blood. These receptors were obtained from a human donor in good health.

The chain has TRBV4-1 and TRBJ1-4; D call uncertain. The germline V gene encodes CDR1 MGHRA and CDR2 YSYEKL. With 4 bases removed from V and 7 bases from J, the gap between germline ends came to 13 bases. The CDR3 covers 14 residues. The CDR3 sequence: CASSPLVGIEKLFF. CDR3 sequence (DNA): TGCGCCAGCAGCCCCCTGGTGGGGATTGAAAAACTGTTTTTT.

J is TRBJ2-7 and V is TRBV6-5, with unresolved D. Deletions cut 4 bases from V and 6 bases from J, with 7 bases between. This CDR3 has 11 residues. Germline CDR1 reads MNHEY; CDR2 reads SVGAGI. The CDR3 DNA is TGTGCCAGCAGTTTTTATGGCGAGCAGTACTTC. Translating gives CASSFYGEQYF.

This clone was detected only a few times. The V and J genes are TRBV5-4 and TRBJ2-7, with D maybe TRBD1 (5 bases). Trimming took 4 bases from V and 2 from J, leaving 16 bases between them. In germline, CDR1 is SGHNT, CDR2 YYREEE (reference sequence). The CDR3 covers 15 residues. This CDR3 is CASSQRQSGPYEQYF. In nucleotides, the CDR3 is TGTGCCAGCAGCCAGAGACAGTCCGGGCCCTACGAGCAGTACTTC.

The J gene is TRBJ2-2, the V gene TRBV29-1, with 12 bases identical to TRBD1. Germline CDR1 reads SQVTM; CDR2 reads ANQGSEA. Trimming cost V 7 bases and J 3 bases; bases outside gene matches: 3. The CDR3 runs to 14 residues. CDR3 nucleotide sequence: TGCAGCGCCGGGACAGGGGGCCACACCGGGGAGCTGTTTTTT. This translates into CSAGTGGHTGELFF.

This clone was seen a handful of times. The genes are TRBV6-5 and TRBJ1-2; D unresolved. The CDR3 totals 16 residues. Germline V CDR1 and CDR2: MNHEY, SVGAGI. Trimming took off 4 bases at V and 3 bases at J, with 18 bases between the two ends. CDR3 nucleotide sequence: TGTGCCAGCAGTTTCAACACCGAACCATGGGACTATGGCTACACCTTC. Its protein product is CASSFNTEPWDYGYTF.

As to this clone: This same CDR3 is encoded by further DNA sequences in the sample. V is TRBV4-1 and J is TRBJ2-7; no firm D call. This CDR3 comprises 15 residues. Trimming removed 1 base from V and 0 bases from J, with 10 bases in between. From germline, CDR1 is MGHRA and CDR2 YSYEKL. The CDR3 region has the DNA TGCGCCAGCAGCCAAGTCACGGATCCCTCCTACGAGCAGTACTTC. Translation gives CASSQVTDPSYEQYF.

The genes are TRBV11-2 and TRBJ1-4; 9 bases align to TRBD1. This CDR3 has 15 residues. Germline CDR1 reads SGHAT; CDR2 reads FQNNGV. Germline trimming cut 3 bases from V and 6 bases from J; bases unmatched to any gene: 5. The CDR3 DNA follows: TGTGCCAGCAGCTTGAAACGGACAGGGGATGAAAAACTGTTTTTT. It yields the protein CASSLKRTGDEKLFF.

Remarks on this clone: Sequence at one end of the junction differs from germline and may be a read error. The rearrangement links TRBV2 to TRBJ2-5, with 7 bases aligning to TRBD1. This CDR3 spans 18 amino acids. Germline assignment: CDR1 SNHLY and CDR2 FYNNEI. Written as DNA, the CDR3 is TGTGCCAGCAGTGAAGCGGGGAGACAGGGTGGGACACAAGAGGCCCAGTACTTC. It yields the protein CASSEAGRQGGTQEAQYF.

The chain carries TRBV27 and TRBJ1-1, with a possible D match to TRBD1 (5 bases). V was pared by 2 bases and J by 0 bases, with 7 bases between. In germline, CDR1 is MNHEY, CDR2 SMNVEV (reference sequence). The CDR3 has 14 amino acids. For the CDR3, the DNA is TGTGCCAGCAGTTTAGGCAGGGTGAACACTGAAGCTTTCTTT. Its protein product is CASSLGRVNTEAFF.

This clone was counted a few times. The CDR3 sequence: CASTPRRTGSNQPQHF. CDR3 sequence (DNA): TGTGCCAGTACCCCAAGGAGGACAGGGAGCAATCAGCCCCAGCATTTT. This chain uses TRBV19 with TRBJ1-5; 8 nucleotides align to TRBD1. The germline V gene has CDR1 LNHDA and CDR2 SQIVND (reference sequence). The CDR3 has 16 amino acids. J lost 1 base, V lost 7 bases, and 9 bases had no gene match.

This clone was counted many times. This chain uses TRBV6-5 with TRBJ2-7, with 7 bases that match TRBD1. The CDR3 contains 15 residues. Trimming at V came to 5 bases and at J to 2 bases, leaving 9 bases not matched to a gene. Germline CDR1 is MNHEY and CDR2 is SVGAGI. CDR3 protein: CASSTRQGSPYEQYF. DNA of the CDR3: TGTGCCAGCAGTACGAGACAGGGCTCCCCCTACGAGCAGTACTTC.

This chain connects TRBV4-1 to TRBJ1-5; a weak D match, TRBD1 (6 bases). The CDR3 contains 15 residues. V was pared by 1 base and J by 5 bases, with 12 bases between. Germline CDR1 and CDR2: MGHRA and YSYEKL. The CDR3 nucleotides are TGCGCCAGCAGCCAAGTCCGGACAGTAGATCAGCCCCAGCATTTT. Translation: CASSQVRTVDQPQHF.

This clone occurred a few times. The genes are TRBV27 and TRBJ2-5; unclear D gene. This CDR3 region has 13 residues. CDR1 is MNHEY, CDR2 SMNVEV, per germline (reference sequence). V was shortened by 6 bases and J by 4 bases, with 12 bases between the two germline ends. In nucleotides, the CDR3 is TGTGCCAGCAGCCGCGGAGTTGGAGAGACCCAGTACTTC. It codes for CASSRGVGETQYF.

There are a few counts of this clone. V is TRBV7-2 and J is TRBJ2-5; tentative D call: TRBD2 (5 bases). V gave up 2 bases and J gave up 10 bases, with 11 bases separating them. This CDR3 region has 12 residues. CDR1 is SGHTA, CDR2 FQGNSA, per germline. CDR3: CASSLLREGQYF. The CDR3 DNA is TGTGCCAGCAGCTTACTCAGAGAGGGCCAGTACTTC. Full variable domain (remainder filled in from reference TRBV7-2 and TRBJ2-5): GAGVSQSPSNKVTEKGKDVELRCDPISGHTALYWYRQSLGQGLEFLIYFQGNSAPDKSGLPSDRFSAERTGGSVSTLTIQRTQQEDSAVYLCASSLLREGQYFGPGTRLLVL.

About this clone: An end of the junction does not agree with germline; a read error may underlie this. The J gene is TRBJ1-1, the V gene TRBV7-8, with D uncertain. CDR1 is SGHVS and CDR2 is FQNEAQ in the germline V gene. CDR3 size: 13 residues. CDR3 sequence: CASSLAVKAEAFF. CDR3 nucleotide sequence: TGTGCCAGCAGCCTAGCGGTTAAGGCAGAAGCTTTCTTT.

The CDR3 nucleotides read TGCAGCGTTGCTAGCGGGGGGGCCTTTGAGTTCTTC. Translation: CSVASGGAFEFF. V usage is TRBV29-1 and J usage is TRBJ2-1; 12 nucleotides line up with TRBD2. The V and J ends lost 4 bases and 14 bases, in that order; junction bases with no gene match: 6. Germline V gene sequence: CDR1 SQVTM, CDR2 ANQGSEA. This CDR3 has 12 residues.

The chain combines TRBV29-1 with TRBJ1-2; D is unclear. This CDR3 has 8 residues. V was pared by 5 bases and J by 7 bases, with 2 bases between. CDR1 and CDR2 (germline): SQVTM, ANQGSEA. This CDR3 reads CSVSGYTF. For the CDR3, the DNA is TGCAGCGTTAGTGGCTACACCTTC.

J is TRBJ1-4 and V is TRBV5-6; no firm D call. This CDR3 comprises 14 residues. CDR1 and CDR2 from the germline V gene are SGHDT and YYEEEE. Deletions cut 2 bases from V and 3 bases from J, with 8 bases between. The DNA for the CDR3 is TGTGCCAGCAGCTTAGGATTGGCTAATGAAAAACTGTTTTTT. Amino acid sequence: CASSLGLANEKLFF.

CDR3: CASSLGTAGAQYF. CDR3 DNA sequence: TGTGCCAGCAGCTTGGGGACGGCGGGGGCCCAGTACTTC. The chain has TRBV5-6 and TRBJ2-5, with 7 bases fitting TRBD2. J was trimmed by 9 bases and V by 0 bases; bases with no gene match: 5. The CDR3 spans 13 residues. Germline V CDR1 and CDR2: SGHDT, YYEEEE. Full variable domain (remainder filled in from reference TRBV5-6 and TRBJ2-5): DAGVTQSPTHLIKTRGQQVTLRCSPKSGHDTVSWYQQALGQGPQFIFQYYEEEERQRGNFPDRFSGHQFPNYSSELNVNALLLGDSALYLCASSLGTAGAQYFGPGTRLLVL.

This clone was observed a few times. V and J are TRBV5-1 and TRBJ1-2; D is ambiguous. The germline V and J ends were trimmed by 1 base and 4 bases, with 8 bases remaining between them. CDR1 is SGHRS, CDR2 YFSETQ, per germline. The CDR3 spans 13 residues. CDR3 bases: TGCGCCAGCAGCTTGACACCGAGCTATGGCTACACCTTC. Translating it yields CASSLTPSYGYTF.

The chain combines TRBV30 with TRBJ1-1, with TRBD1 as a possible D gene (6 bases). Trimming stripped 0 bases from V and 4 bases from J, with 15 bases between. The CDR3 sequence is 15 residues long. Germline V gives CDR1 GTSNPN, CDR2 SVGIG (reference sequence). CDR3 loop: CAWSVKGGRSTEAFF. The CDR3 DNA is TGTGCCTGGAGTGTAAAGGGGGGACGGAGCACTGAAGCTTTCTTT. Supplemented by reference TRBV30 and TRBJ1-1, the full variable domain reads SQTIHQWPATLVQPVGSPLSLECTVEGTSNPNLYWYRQAAGRGLQLLFYSVGIGQISSEVPQNLSASRPQDRQFILSSKKLLLSDSGFYLCAWSVKGGRSTEAFFGQGTRLTVV.